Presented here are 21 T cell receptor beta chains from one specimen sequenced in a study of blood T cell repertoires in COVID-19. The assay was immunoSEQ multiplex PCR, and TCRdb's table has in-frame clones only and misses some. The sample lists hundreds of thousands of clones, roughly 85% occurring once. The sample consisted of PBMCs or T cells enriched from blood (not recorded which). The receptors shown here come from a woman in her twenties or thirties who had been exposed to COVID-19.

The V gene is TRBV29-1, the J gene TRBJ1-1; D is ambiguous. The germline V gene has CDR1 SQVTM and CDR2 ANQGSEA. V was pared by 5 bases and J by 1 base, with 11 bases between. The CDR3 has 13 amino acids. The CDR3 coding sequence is TGCAGCGTTACGGTAGCGTGGAACACTGAAGCTTTCTTT. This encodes CSVTVAWNTEAFF.

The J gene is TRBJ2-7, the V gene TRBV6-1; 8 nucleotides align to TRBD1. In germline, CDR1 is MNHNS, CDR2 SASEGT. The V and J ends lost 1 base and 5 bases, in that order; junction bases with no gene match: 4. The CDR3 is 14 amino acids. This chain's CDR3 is CASSEGAGGDEQYF. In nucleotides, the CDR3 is TGTGCCAGCAGTGAAGGGGCAGGGGGCGACGAGCAGTACTTC.

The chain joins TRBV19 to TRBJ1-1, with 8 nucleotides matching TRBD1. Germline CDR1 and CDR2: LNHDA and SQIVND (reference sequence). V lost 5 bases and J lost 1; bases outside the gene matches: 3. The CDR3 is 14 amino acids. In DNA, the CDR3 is TGTGCCAGTAGTGTTCAGGGGGCGAACACTGAAGCTTTCTTT. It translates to CASSVQGANTEAFF.

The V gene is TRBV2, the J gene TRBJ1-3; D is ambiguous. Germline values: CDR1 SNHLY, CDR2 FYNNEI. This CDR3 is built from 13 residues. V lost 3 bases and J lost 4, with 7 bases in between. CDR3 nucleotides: TGTGCCAGCAGTGACGAGGCGGGAAACACCATATATTTT. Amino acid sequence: CASSDEAGNTIYF.

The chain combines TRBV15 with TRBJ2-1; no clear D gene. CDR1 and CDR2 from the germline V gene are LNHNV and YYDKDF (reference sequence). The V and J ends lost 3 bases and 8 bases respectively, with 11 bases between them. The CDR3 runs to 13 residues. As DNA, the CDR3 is TGTGCCACCAGCAGCGAATTACAGTATGAGCAGTTCTTC. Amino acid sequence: CATSSELQYEQFF.

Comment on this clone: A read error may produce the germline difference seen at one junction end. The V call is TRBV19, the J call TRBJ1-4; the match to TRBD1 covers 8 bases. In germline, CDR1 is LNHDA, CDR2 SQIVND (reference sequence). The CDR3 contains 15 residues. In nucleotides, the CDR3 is TGTGCCAGTAGTACTAACCGGGACAGGAATGTAAAACTGTTTTTT. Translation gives CASSTNRDRNVKLFF. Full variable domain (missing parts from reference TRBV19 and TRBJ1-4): DGGITQSPKYLFRKEGQNVTLSCEQNLNHDAMYWYRQDPGQGLRLIYYSQIVNDFQKGDIAEGYSVSREKKESFPLTVTSAQKNPTAFYLCASSTNRDRNVKLFFGSGTQLSVL.

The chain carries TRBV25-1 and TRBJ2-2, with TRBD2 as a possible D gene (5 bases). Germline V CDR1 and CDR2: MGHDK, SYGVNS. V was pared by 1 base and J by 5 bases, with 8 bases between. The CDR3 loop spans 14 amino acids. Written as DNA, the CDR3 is TGTGCCAGCAGTGAATTCGGGGTGACCGGGGAGCTGTTTTTT. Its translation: CASSEFGVTGELFF.

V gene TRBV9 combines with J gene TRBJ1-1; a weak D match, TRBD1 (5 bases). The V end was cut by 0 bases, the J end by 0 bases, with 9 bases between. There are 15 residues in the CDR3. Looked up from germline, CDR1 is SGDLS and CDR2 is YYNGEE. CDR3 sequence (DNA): TGTGCCAGCAGCGTAGGGGGCGGTCTGAACACTGAAGCTTTCTTT. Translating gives CASSVGGGLNTEAFF.

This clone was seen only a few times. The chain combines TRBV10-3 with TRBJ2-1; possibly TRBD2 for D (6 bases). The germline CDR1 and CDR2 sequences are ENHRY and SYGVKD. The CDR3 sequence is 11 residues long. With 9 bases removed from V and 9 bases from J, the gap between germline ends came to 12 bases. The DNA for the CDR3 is TGTGCCATAGCGCGGGATCGTGAGCAGTTCTTC. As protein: CAIARDREQFF.

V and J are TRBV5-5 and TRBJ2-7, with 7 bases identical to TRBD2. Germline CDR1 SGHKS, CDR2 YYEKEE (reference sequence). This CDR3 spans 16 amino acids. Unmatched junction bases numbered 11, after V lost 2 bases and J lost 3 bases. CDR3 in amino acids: CASSFDGKGGNYEQYF. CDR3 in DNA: TGTGCCAGCAGCTTTGATGGTAAGGGAGGGAACTACGAGCAGTACTTC.

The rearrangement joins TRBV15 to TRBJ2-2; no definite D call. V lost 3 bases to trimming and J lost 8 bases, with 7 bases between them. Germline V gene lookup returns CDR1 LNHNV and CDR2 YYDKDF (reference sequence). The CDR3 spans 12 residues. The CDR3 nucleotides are TGTGCCACCAGCAGGAGTACGGGGGAGCTGTTTTTT. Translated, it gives CATSRSTGELFF. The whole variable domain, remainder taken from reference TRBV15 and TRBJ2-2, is DAMVIQNPRYQVTQFGKPVTLSCSQTLNHNVMYWYQQKSSQAPKLLFHYYDKDFNNEADTPDNFQSRRPNTSFCFLDIRSPGLGDTAMYLCATSRSTGELFFGEGSRLTVL.

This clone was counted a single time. The CDR3 bases are TGCGCCAGCAGCCCCCAGGCAGGGGTTAATCAGCCCCAGCATTTT. Its translation is CASSPQAGVNQPQHF. This rearrangement joins TRBV4-1 to TRBJ1-5, with a tentative D call TRBD1 (6 bases). This CDR3 is 15 amino acids long. Germline loops: CDR1 MGHRA, CDR2 YSYEKL. Between the trimmed V and J ends, which lost 4 bases and 4 bases, there was a span of 14 bases.

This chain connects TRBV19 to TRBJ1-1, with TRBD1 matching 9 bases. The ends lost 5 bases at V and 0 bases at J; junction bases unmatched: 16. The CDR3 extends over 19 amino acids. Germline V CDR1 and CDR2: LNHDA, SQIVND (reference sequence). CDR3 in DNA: TGTGCCAGTAGTTCCATAGAGACCGGGACAGGGCGTTTGAACACTGAAGCTTTCTTT. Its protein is CASSSIETGTGRLNTEAFF. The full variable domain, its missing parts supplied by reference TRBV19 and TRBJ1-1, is DGGITQSPKYLFRKEGQNVTLSCEQNLNHDAMYWYRQDPGQGLRLIYYSQIVNDFQKGDIAEGYSVSREKKESFPLTVTSAQKNPTAFYLCASSSIETGTGRLNTEAFFGQGTRLTVV.

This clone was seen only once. DNA of the CDR3: TGTGCCAGCAGCTCTAGGCTCGGCGGGGGATACAATGAGCAGTTCTTC. Translation: CASSSRLGGGYNEQFF. The chain joins TRBV7-2 to TRBJ2-1; the match to TRBD2 covers 7 bases. This CDR3 contains 16 residues. Germline V gives CDR1 SGHTA, CDR2 FQGNSA. V was pared by 4 bases and J by 4 bases, with 10 bases of the junction left unmatched.

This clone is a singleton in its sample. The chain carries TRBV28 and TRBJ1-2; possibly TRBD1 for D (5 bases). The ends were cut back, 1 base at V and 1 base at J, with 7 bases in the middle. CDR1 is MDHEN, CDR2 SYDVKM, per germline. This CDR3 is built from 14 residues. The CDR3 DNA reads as TGTGCCAGCAGTTTATCAGGGATTAACTATGGCTACACCTTC. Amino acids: CASSLSGINYGYTF.

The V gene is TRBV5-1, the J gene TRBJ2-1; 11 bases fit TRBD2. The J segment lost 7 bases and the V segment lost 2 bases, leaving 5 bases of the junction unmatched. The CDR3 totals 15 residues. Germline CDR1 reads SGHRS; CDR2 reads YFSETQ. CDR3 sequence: CASSLLAGEGNEQFF. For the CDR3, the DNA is TGCGCCAGCAGCTTACTAGCGGGGGAAGGGAATGAGCAGTTCTTC.

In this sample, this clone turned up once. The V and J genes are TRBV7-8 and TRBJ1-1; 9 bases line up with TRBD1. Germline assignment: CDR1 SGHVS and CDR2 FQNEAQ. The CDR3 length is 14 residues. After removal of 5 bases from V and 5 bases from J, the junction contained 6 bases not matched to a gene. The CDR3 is CASSPGTGPTEAFF. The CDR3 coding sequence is TGTGCCAGCAGCCCCGGGACAGGGCCGACTGAAGCTTTCTTT.

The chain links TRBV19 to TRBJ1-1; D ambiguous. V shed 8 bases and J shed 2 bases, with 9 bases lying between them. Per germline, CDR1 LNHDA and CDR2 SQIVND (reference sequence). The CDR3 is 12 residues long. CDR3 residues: CASSQYNTEAFF. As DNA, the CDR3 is TGTGCCAGTTCCCAGTATAACACTGAAGCTTTCTTT.

The CDR3 reads CATSDVGEGRDTQYF. Here the CDR3 DNA reads TGTGCCACCAGTGATGTGGGGGAGGGAAGAGATACGCAGTATTTT. The chain combines TRBV24-1 with TRBJ2-3; 7 bases fit TRBD2. The ends lost 3 bases at V and 5 bases at J; junction bases unmatched: 7. Germline lookup yields CDR1 KGHDR and CDR2 SFDVKD. The CDR3 consists of 15 residues.

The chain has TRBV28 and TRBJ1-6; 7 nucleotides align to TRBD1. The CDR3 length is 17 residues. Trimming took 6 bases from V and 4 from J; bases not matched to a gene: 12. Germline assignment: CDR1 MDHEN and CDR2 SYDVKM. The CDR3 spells CASSQTGEEGYNSPLHF. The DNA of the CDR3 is TGTGCCAGCAGCCAAACAGGGGAGGAGGGATATAATTCACCCCTCCACTTT.

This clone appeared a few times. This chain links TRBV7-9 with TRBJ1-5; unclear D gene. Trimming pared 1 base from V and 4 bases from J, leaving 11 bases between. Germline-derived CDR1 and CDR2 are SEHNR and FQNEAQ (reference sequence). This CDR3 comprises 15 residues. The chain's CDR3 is CASSLGPGFNQPQHF. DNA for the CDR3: TGTGCCAGCAGCTTAGGTCCAGGATTTAATCAGCCCCAGCATTTT.